Each of the 27 T cell receptor beta chains below was sequenced from the same sample in a study of shared clonotypes between healthy human individuals. TCRdb's table, derived via immunoSEQ multiplex PCR, lists solely in-frame clones and lacks some. The sample yields some 2,500,000 clones, approximately 93% seen once. Sequenced sample: naive CD4+ T cells from PBMCs. This sample's subset: CD45RA+ positively selected. Every receptor here comes from a man between 18 and 35 years old in good health. Some clones in this sample may be carry-over from other donors' samples.

In its sample, this clone was seen once. This chain joins TRBV28 and TRBJ2-2; 12 bases map to TRBD2. CDR1 and CDR2 from the germline V gene are MDHEN and SYDVKM. CDR3 length: 21 amino acids. Trimming cost V 5 bases and J 3 bases; bases outside gene matches: 19. The CDR3: CASSQPSGLAGWVQDTGELFF. The CDR3, as DNA: TGTGCCAGCAGTCAACCATCTGGACTAGCGGGATGGGTGCAGGACACCGGGGAGCTGTTTTTT.

Notes on this clone: The same CDR3 also results from other DNA sequences found in this sample. The chain uses TRBV2 and TRBJ2-7; D is ambiguous. The V end was cut by 6 bases, the J end by 0 bases, with 6 bases between. The CDR3 sequence is 12 residues long. CDR1 SNHLY and CDR2 FYNNEI come from the germline V gene. The CDR3 spells CASSPSSYEQYF. In nucleotides, the CDR3 is TGTGCCAGCAGCCCGAGCTCCTACGAGCAGTACTTC.

The genes are TRBV28 and TRBJ2-7; D not resolved. Germline assignment: CDR1 MDHEN and CDR2 SYDVKM. The CDR3 totals 14 residues. Trimming stripped 5 bases from V and 0 bases from J, with 11 bases between. DNA of the CDR3: TGTGCCAGCAGTACGCGGCCTAGCTCCTACGAGCAGTACTTC. It encodes CASSTRPSSYEQYF.

The CDR3 reads CASSSLPAWTGGSGEQFF. The CDR3 DNA reads as TGTGCCAGCAGCTCACTTCCAGCCTGGACAGGGGGCTCGGGTGAGCAGTTCTTC. The J gene is TRBJ2-1, the V gene TRBV7-2; TRBD1 matches at 11 bases. This CDR3 has 18 amino acids. Trimming took 4 bases from V and 9 from J; bases not matched to a gene: 17. Per the germline V gene, CDR1 is SGHTA and CDR2 is FQGNSA.

This chain uses TRBV10-3 with TRBJ2-3, with 7 bases fitting TRBD1. This CDR3 comprises 15 residues. V lost 7 bases to trimming and J lost 0 bases; unmatched junction nucleotides: 7. From germline, CDR1 is ENHRY and CDR2 SYGVKD. In DNA form, the CDR3 reads TGTGCCATCAACCAAAGACAGGGAAGCACAGATACGCAGTATTTT. Its protein is CAINQRQGSTDTQYF.

On this clone itself: At the DNA level, this CDR3 is encoded by other sequences in the same sample as well. The rearrangement uses TRBV4-1 and TRBJ2-1; 8 nucleotides line up with TRBD2. V lost 5 bases to trimming and J lost 4 bases; unmatched junction nucleotides: 7. The V gene's germline CDR1 is MGHRA and CDR2 YSYEKL. The CDR3 consists of 15 residues. The CDR3 region is CASSLLAGGYNEQFF. The CDR3 nucleotides read TGCGCCAGCAGCTTGCTAGCGGGCGGATACAATGAGCAGTTCTTC.

This clone was counted once. V usage is TRBV5-3 and J usage is TRBJ1-1; D unresolved. TRBV5-3 is reported as an ORF; its role is uncertain. This CDR3 is built from 13 residues. V was trimmed by 0 bases and J by 7 bases, leaving 10 bases between them. CDR3 region: CARSLGTRLEAFF. The CDR3 nucleotides are TGTGCCAGAAGCTTGGGAACTCGCCTTGAAGCTTTCTTT.

The J gene is TRBJ2-7, the V gene TRBV10-3; weak D call: TRBD1 (7 bases). The CDR3 is 15 amino acids. Germline V gene sequence: CDR1 ENHRY, CDR2 SYGVKD. V lost 6 bases and J 1 base, leaving 16 bases between the germline ends. CDR3 residues: CAIRRRQGGSYEQYF. The DNA for the CDR3 is TGTGCCATCAGACGTCGACAGGGAGGATCCTACGAGCAGTACTTC.

The chain recombines TRBV7-9 with TRBJ2-3; TRBD1 agrees at 7 bases. V was pared by 4 bases and J by 0 bases, with 7 bases of the junction left unmatched. Germline V lookup: CDR1 SEHNR, CDR2 FQNEAQ (reference sequence). The CDR3 has 16 residues. The chain's CDR3 is CASSYWTGASTDTQYF. The DNA of the CDR3 is TGTGCCAGCAGCTATTGGACAGGAGCTAGCACAGATACGCAGTATTTT.

The chain links TRBV11-2 to TRBJ2-7; 10 bases match TRBD1. Germline V gives CDR1 SGHAT, CDR2 FQNNGV. The CDR3 runs 17 residues. Unmatched junction bases numbered 10, after V lost 1 base and J lost 4 bases. CDR3: CASSLALDRGIRYEQYF. The DNA for the CDR3 is TGTGCCAGCAGCTTAGCCCTGGACAGGGGGATTCGTTACGAGCAGTACTTC.

The gene calls are TRBV5-6 and TRBJ2-7, with 9 nucleotides matching TRBD1. Germline V lookup: CDR1 SGHDT, CDR2 YYEEEE. The CDR3 is made up of 14 amino acids. Trimming took 3 bases from V and 3 from J; bases not matched to a gene: 4. The CDR3 reads CASSWGQGDYEQYF. The CDR3 nucleotides read TGTGCCAGCAGCTGGGGACAGGGTGACTACGAGCAGTACTTC.

The chain is built from TRBV7-9 and TRBJ1-4, with TRBD1 as a possible D gene (5 bases). The germline V gene encodes CDR1 SEHNR and CDR2 FQNEAQ (reference sequence). V lost 2 bases to trimming and J lost 7 bases, with 14 bases between them. The CDR3 loop spans 15 amino acids. The CDR3 region is CASSLPTGVGEKLFF. The CDR3 DNA reads as TGTGCCAGCAGCTTACCGACGGGGGTAGGTGAAAAACTGTTTTTT. The whole variable domain, filled in from reference TRBV7-9 and TRBJ1-4, reads DTGVSQNPRHKITKRGQNVTFRCDPISEHNRLYWYRQTLGQGPEFLTYFQNEAQLEKSRLLSDRFSAERPKGSFSTLEIQRTEQGDSAMYLCASSLPTGVGEKLFFGSGTQLSVL.

The chain has TRBV25-1 and TRBJ2-1; unclear D gene. The CDR3 contains 15 residues. Germline values: CDR1 MGHDK, CDR2 SYGVNS. The germline V and J ends were trimmed by 2 bases and 0 bases, with 8 bases remaining between them. The CDR3 spells CASSERLGSYNEQFF. CDR3 nucleotides: TGTGCCAGCAGTGAACGACTCGGCTCCTACAATGAGCAGTTCTTC. The variable domain in full, completed from reference TRBV25-1 and TRBJ2-1, reads EADIYQTPRYLVIGTGKKITLECSQTMGHDKMYWYQQDPGMELHLIHYSYGVNSTEKGDLSSESTVSRIRTEHFPLTLESARPSHTSQYLCASSERLGSYNEQFFGPGTRLTVL.

The chain recombines TRBV7-8 with TRBJ2-1, with 7 nucleotides matching TRBD1. The germline gives CDR1 SGHVS, CDR2 FQNEAQ. The V and J ends lost 1 base and 3 bases, in that order; junction bases with no gene match: 3. The CDR3 sequence is 15 residues long. CDR3 loop: CASSLVTGIYNEQFF. The CDR3 bases are TGTGCCAGCAGCTTAGTGACAGGGATCTACAATGAGCAGTTCTTC.

The genes are TRBV29-1 and TRBJ2-3; D remains ambiguous. This CDR3 has 12 residues. Trimming left V 1 base short and J 4 bases short, with 6 bases between. Germline V gene lookup returns CDR1 SQVTM and CDR2 ANQGSEA. This chain's CDR3 is CSVEAGSDTQYF. CDR3 sequence (DNA): TGCAGCGTTGAAGCCGGATCAGATACGCAGTATTTT.

This clone was found once. The chain recombines TRBV6-1 with TRBJ2-5, with D hard to call. The germline V and J ends were trimmed by 6 bases and 4 bases, with 9 bases remaining between them. Per the germline V gene, CDR1 is MNHNS and CDR2 is SASEGT. The CDR3 has 12 residues. The CDR3 nucleotides are TGTGCCAGCAGCTATCTGTTAGAGACCCAGTACTTC. Amino acid sequence: CASSYLLETQYF.

There are a few counts of this clone. The chain employs TRBV7-3 and TRBJ2-2, with D tentatively TRBD1 (5 bases). The CDR3 runs to 14 residues. CDR1 and CDR2 from the germline V gene are SGHTA and FQGTGA. V gave up 5 bases and J gave up 6 bases, with 13 bases separating them. The CDR3 loop reads CASSPMRQPGELFF. CDR3 DNA: TGTGCCAGCAGCCCTATGCGACAGCCCGGGGAGCTGTTTTTT.

J is TRBJ2-7 and V is TRBV7-9; 9 bases line up with TRBD2. CDR3 length equals 14 residues. The germline gives CDR1 SEHNR, CDR2 FQNEAQ (reference sequence). Germline trimming cut 5 bases from V and 8 bases from J; bases unmatched to any gene: 10. In DNA form, the CDR3 reads TGTGCCAGCAGCCAGGGGGGTAGCGGGAGTCAGCAGTACTTC. It encodes CASSQGGSGSQQYF.

CDR3 sequence: CASSLRDRRLEGYEQYF. Written as DNA, the CDR3 is TGTGCCAGTAGTCTACGGGACCGACGTCTGGAAGGCTACGAGCAGTACTTC. V usage is TRBV19 and J usage is TRBJ2-7, with D possibly being TRBD1 or TRBD2 (5 bases each). The CDR3 sequence is 17 residues long. V lost 5 bases and J 3 bases, leaving 23 bases between the germline ends. CDR1 is LNHDA and CDR2 is SQIVND in the germline V gene (reference sequence).

A note on this clone: Other DNA sequences within the sample encode an identical CDR3. The V gene is TRBV28, the J gene TRBJ2-1, with D perhaps matching TRBD1 (5 bases). Germline CDR1 reads MDHEN; CDR2 reads SYDVKM. The CDR3 runs 13 residues. The ends were cut back, 8 bases at V and 4 bases at J, with 12 bases in the middle. The CDR3 loop is CASRFDSYNEQFF. In DNA, the CDR3 is TGTGCCAGCCGATTCGACAGTTACAATGAGCAGTTCTTC.

The chain links TRBV7-2 to TRBJ2-5; D remains ambiguous. V was cut by 3 bases and J by 5 bases, with 13 bases left in between. This CDR3 is built from 14 residues. Germline V gives CDR1 SGHTA, CDR2 FQGNSA. This CDR3 is CASSFRTQRETQYF. The DNA of the CDR3 is TGTGCCAGCAGCTTCCGGACCCAAAGGGAGACCCAGTACTTC.

This chain joins TRBV4-1 and TRBJ1-6, with D possibly TRBD1 on 5 matching bases. Germline CDR1 is MGHRA and CDR2 is YSYEKL. The V gene lost 4 bases and the J gene lost 11 bases, with 27 bases spanning the gap. The CDR3 spans 18 residues. The CDR3 sequence: CASSPITGGSRRGAPLHF. The CDR3 DNA reads as TGCGCCAGCAGCCCTATTACGGGGGGTTCGAGGAGAGGAGCACCCCTCCACTTT.

The V call is TRBV4-3, the J call TRBJ2-5; maybe TRBD2 (6 bases). The J call may be incorrect, as the DNA end agrees better with TRBJ2-7. The germline CDR1 and CDR2 sequences are LGHNA and YSLEER. This CDR3 contains 13 residues. The CDR3 sequence is CASSQGGGVEQYF. For the CDR3, the DNA is TGCGCCAGCAGCCAAGGGGGAGGCGTCGAGCAGTACTTC.

The chain links TRBV7-8 to TRBJ1-5; possible D gene TRBD1, 6 bases. The CDR3 is made up of 13 amino acids. CDR1 is SGHVS, CDR2 FQNEAQ, per germline. Trimming cost V 6 bases and J 2 bases, with 8 bases left between them. CDR3 sequence (DNA): TGTGCCAGCAGGGGGGCAGGCAATCAGCCCCAGCATTTT. This sequence encodes CASRGAGNQPQHF.

The chain joins TRBV5-1 to TRBJ2-1, with 9 bases matching TRBD1. The germline V gene has CDR1 SGHRS and CDR2 YFSETQ. The CDR3 runs to 16 residues. V was pared by 1 base and J by 2 bases, with 4 bases of the junction left unmatched. DNA for the CDR3: TGCGCCAGCAGCTTGTCTAGGACAGGGGCCTACAATGAGCAGTTCTTC. Its translation is CASSLSRTGAYNEQFF.

CDR3 bases: TGTGCCAGCAGCCTTACTCCTACCGGACTAGCGGGAGAGCAGTACTTC. Translation: CASSLTPTGLAGEQYF. The V call is TRBV9, the J call TRBJ2-7, with TRBD2 identical over 12 bases. CDR1 and CDR2 from the germline V gene are SGDLS and YYNGEE. This CDR3 has 16 amino acids. Trimming at V came to 4 bases and at J to 7 bases, leaving 12 bases not matched to a gene.

This sequence joins TRBV5-1 and TRBJ2-6; D ambiguous. The CDR3 is 15 residues long. Germline CDR1 SGHRS, CDR2 YFSETQ. V was cut by 0 bases and J by 2 bases, with 6 bases left in between. CDR3 sequence (DNA): TGCGCCAGCAGCTTGGTTCAAGCTGGGGCCAACGTCCTGACTTTC. Translating gives CASSLVQAGANVLTF.